The 8 T cell receptor beta chains reported below all come from one sample, sequenced in a study of shared clonotypes between healthy human individuals. Data came from immunoSEQ multiplex PCR; TCRdb stores just in-frame clones and leaves some out. Of about 680,000 clones in the sample, around 72% were seen once. Sequencing used memory CD4+ T cells sorted from blood. Indicated subset: CD45RA-negative fraction. The receptors stem from a woman in her twenties or thirties in good health.

The rearrangement joins TRBV7-9 to TRBJ2-2; D gene ambiguous. Germline-derived CDR1 and CDR2 are SEHNR and FQNEAQ (reference sequence). Trimming stripped 1 base from V and 3 bases from J, with 9 bases between. This CDR3 has 15 amino acids. CDR3 nucleotides: TGTGCCAGCAGCTTAGTCGAATCCTACACCGGGGAGCTGTTTTTT. Translation gives CASSLVESYTGELFF.

A word on this clone: Different DNA sequences within this sample yield the same CDR3. The V gene is TRBV14, the J gene TRBJ2-7; D is undetermined. Germline CDR1 and CDR2: SGHDN and FVKESK. Trimming removed 0 bases from V and 3 bases from J, with 9 bases in between. The CDR3 runs to 14 residues. The CDR3, as DNA: TGTGCCAGCAGCCAAGACAGGATTCACTACGAGCAGTACTTC. It specifies CASSQDRIHYEQYF.

The chain combines TRBV7-6 with TRBJ2-1; D might be TRBD2 (5 bases). There are 16 residues in the CDR3. V shed 5 bases and J shed 5 bases, with 19 bases lying between them. Germline assignment: CDR1 SGHVS and CDR2 FNYEAQ. The CDR3 region has the DNA TGTGCCAGCAGCCCGGGGAGCGATGTTGGGAACAATGAGCAGTTCTTC. Translated, it gives CASSPGSDVGNNEQFF.

The chain couples TRBV30 to TRBJ2-5; 7 nucleotides align to TRBD2. The V and J ends lost 7 bases and 5 bases, in that order; junction bases with no gene match: 13. CDR3 length equals 14 residues. From germline, CDR1 is GTSNPN and CDR2 SVGIG (reference sequence). The CDR3 sequence: CASTVTSNRETQYF. CDR3 nucleotide sequence: TGTGCCTCGACCGTGACTAGCAATAGGGAGACCCAGTACTTC.

The chain couples TRBV5-1 to TRBJ2-7; 10 bases match TRBD1. Germline-derived CDR1 and CDR2 are SGHRS and YFSETQ. V shed 1 base and J 4 bases; nucleotides not matched to a gene: 11. The CDR3 runs 17 residues. For the CDR3, the DNA is TGCGCCAGCAGCTTGACCCACGCCGGGACAGGGGCTTACGAGCAGTACTTC. Translation: CASSLTHAGTGAYEQYF.

The chain employs TRBV7-2 and TRBJ1-5; tentatively, D is TRBD1 (5 bases). CDR3 length: 15 amino acids. Germline CDR1 is SGHTA and CDR2 is FQGNSA. The V and J ends lost 5 bases and 7 bases respectively, with 18 bases between them. The CDR3 sequence: CASSREVGVEQPQHF. The CDR3 DNA sequence: TGTGCCAGCAGCCGGGAGGTGGGGGTAGAACAGCCCCAGCATTTT.

The chain uses TRBV7-2 and TRBJ1-6; D ambiguous. V was pared by 5 bases and J by 4 bases, with 12 bases between. This CDR3 region has 15 residues. The V gene's germline CDR1 is SGHTA and CDR2 FQGNSA. The CDR3 sequence is CASSPGGGYNSPLHF. The DNA for the CDR3 is TGTGCCAGCAGCCCAGGAGGAGGATATAATTCACCCCTCCACTTT.

The CDR3 protein is CASSRDRDGNTEAFF. The CDR3 region has the DNA TGTGCCAGCAGCCGTGACCGGGACGGGAACACTGAAGCTTTCTTT. V and J are TRBV27 and TRBJ1-1; possible D gene TRBD1, 5 bases. The CDR3 has 15 residues. Trimming shortened V by 6 bases and J by 1 base, and 15 bases separated the two germline ends. CDR1 and CDR2 from the germline V gene are MNHEY and SMNVEV (reference sequence).